This T cell receptor (beta chain) stems from a study of shared clonotypes between healthy human individuals. Study summary: The study enrolled a couple of women and three men aged 18 to 49.

Points from the study as a whole: Clonotype sharing among the donors was expected to vary with sequencing depth.

In the original workflow: ImmunoSEQ yielded junction-only sequences lacking quality scores, so filtering differed. The method was immunoSEQ multiplex PCR; TCRdb's version includes in-frame clones alone and lacks a portion of them. V, J and clone size are taken as reported in that table, and D and trimming were inferred from the DNA itself. The sample has about half a million clones; about 85% are singletons. The CDR3 runs 12 residues. Germline V CDR1 and CDR2: MDHEN, SYDVKM. V shed 9 bases and J 4 bases; nucleotides not matched to a gene: 1. With unsorted samples, genomic DNA was obtained from about 100 million PBMCs. On this clone itself: Its cognate antigen is unknown.

What was sequenced was PBMCs. The clonotype was recovered from a woman aged 40-49 years in good health. Some clones in this sample may be carry-over from other donors' samples. V gene TRBV28 combines with J gene TRBJ1-5; 9 bases are shared with TRBD1. CDR3 loop: CASGTGNQPQHF. DNA of the CDR3: TGTGCCAGTGGGACAGGGAATCAGCCCCAGCATTTT. The full variable domain, rest sourced from reference TRBV28 and TRBJ1-5, is DVKVTQSSRYLVKRTGEKVFLECVQDMDHENMFWYRQDPGLGLRLIYFSYDVKMKEKGDIPEGYSVSREKKERFSLILESASTNQTSMYLCASGTGNQPQHFGDGTRLSIL.